This TCR beta chain came from a study of blood T cell repertoires in COVID-19. Study as a whole: Acute and convalescent COVID-19 samples came from the United States, Italy and Spain. T cells, B-cell-depleted T cells, or PBMCs supplied cDNA or gDNA.

This clone was detected a few times. The junction had 11 bases not matched to a gene; V was cut back by 3 bases and J by 9 bases. The length of the CDR3 is 15 residues. Germline lookup yields CDR1 MDHEN and CDR2 SYDVKM. Authors' data handling: Cell counts per sample came from amplifying reference gene primers. Sequencing was performed with immunoSEQ multiplex PCR; in TCRdb, only in-frame clones are kept and a portion is missing. From that table come the V and J calls and clone size; the DNA was used to work out D and trimming. Of some 300,000 clones detected, 85% to 90% appear once; the ten largest clones hold 1% to 1.5%.

V is TRBV28 and J is TRBJ2-1; 7 bases fit TRBD2. This receptor was obtained from a man aged 65-85 years with acute or convalescent COVID-19. Input material: peripheral blood. CDR3 amino acids: CASSFHAGALGEQFF. CDR3 nucleotides: TGTGCCAGCAGTTTCCATGCGGGAGCGCTTGGTGAGCAGTTCTTC.